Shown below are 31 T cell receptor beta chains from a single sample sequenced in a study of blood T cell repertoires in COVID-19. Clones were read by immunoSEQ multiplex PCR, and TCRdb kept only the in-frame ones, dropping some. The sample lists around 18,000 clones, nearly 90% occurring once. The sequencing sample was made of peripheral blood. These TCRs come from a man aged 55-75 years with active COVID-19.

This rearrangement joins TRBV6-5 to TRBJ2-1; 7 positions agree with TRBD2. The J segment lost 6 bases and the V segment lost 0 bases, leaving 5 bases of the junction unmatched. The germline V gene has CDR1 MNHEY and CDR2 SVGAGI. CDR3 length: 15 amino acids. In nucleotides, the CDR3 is TGTGCCAGCAGTTACTCCCACACGGGAGGCAATGAGCAGTTCTTC. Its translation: CASSYSHTGGNEQFF.

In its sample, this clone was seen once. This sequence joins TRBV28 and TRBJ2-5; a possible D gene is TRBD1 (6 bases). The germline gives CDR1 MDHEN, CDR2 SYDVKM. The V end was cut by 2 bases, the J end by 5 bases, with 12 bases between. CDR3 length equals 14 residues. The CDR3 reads CASSLRGGIETQYF. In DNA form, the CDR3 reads TGTGCCAGCAGTTTAAGAGGGGGTATTGAGACCCAGTACTTC.

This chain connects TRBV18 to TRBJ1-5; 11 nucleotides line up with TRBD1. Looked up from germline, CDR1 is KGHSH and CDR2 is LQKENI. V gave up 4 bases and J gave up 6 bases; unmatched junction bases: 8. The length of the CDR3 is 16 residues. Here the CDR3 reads CASSLTGQGASQPQHF. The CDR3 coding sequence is TGTGCCAGCTCACTGACAGGACAGGGGGCTAGTCAGCCCCAGCATTTT.

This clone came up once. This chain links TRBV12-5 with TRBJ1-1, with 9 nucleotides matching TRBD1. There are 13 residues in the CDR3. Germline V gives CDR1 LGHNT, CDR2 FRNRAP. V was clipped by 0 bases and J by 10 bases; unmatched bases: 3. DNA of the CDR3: TGTGCTAGTGGTTTGGTACAGGGGGCTCGAGCTTTCTTT. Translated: CASGLVQGARAFF.

The CDR3 here is CASSVPGLGTKRSQYF. The DNA for the CDR3 is TGTGCCAGCAGCGTGCCGGGACTAGGGACCAAGAGGTCCCAGTACTTC. The chain recombines TRBV5-4 with TRBJ2-5; TRBD2 agrees at 8 bases. CDR1 and CDR2 (germline): SGHNT, YYREEE (reference sequence). The CDR3 contains 16 residues. V was pared by 4 bases and J by 9 bases, with 17 bases of the junction left unmatched.

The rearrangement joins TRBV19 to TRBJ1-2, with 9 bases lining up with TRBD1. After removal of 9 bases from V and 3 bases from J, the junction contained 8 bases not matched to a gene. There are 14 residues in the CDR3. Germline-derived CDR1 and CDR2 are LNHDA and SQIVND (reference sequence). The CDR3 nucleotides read TGTGCCAGCCTAGGACAGGGGATTTACTATGGCTACACCTTC. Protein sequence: CASLGQGIYYGYTF.

As DNA, the CDR3 is TGCGCCAGCAGCCAAGGACAGTGGGTTGGTACGCAGTATTTT. This gives the protein CASSQGQWVGTQYF. The chain recombines TRBV4-3 with TRBJ2-3, with TRBD1 as a possible D gene (5 bases). Trimming pared 1 base from V and 8 bases from J, leaving 13 bases between. The germline V gene encodes CDR1 LGHNA and CDR2 YSLEER. This CDR3 has 14 residues.

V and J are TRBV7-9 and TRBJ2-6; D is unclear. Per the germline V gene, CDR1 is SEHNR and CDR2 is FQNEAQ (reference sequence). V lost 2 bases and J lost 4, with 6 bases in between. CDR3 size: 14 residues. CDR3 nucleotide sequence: TGTGCCAGCAGCTTAAGTAGAGGGGCCAACGTCCTGACTTTC. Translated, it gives CASSLSRGANVLTF.

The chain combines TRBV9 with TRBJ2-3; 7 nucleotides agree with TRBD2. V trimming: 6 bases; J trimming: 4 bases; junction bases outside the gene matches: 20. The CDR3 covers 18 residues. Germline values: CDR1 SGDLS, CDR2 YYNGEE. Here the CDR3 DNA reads TGTGCCAGCAACCGGGGGGTTTCTAGCGGACCACAACCAGATACGCAGTATTTT. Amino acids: CASNRGVSSGPQPDTQYF.

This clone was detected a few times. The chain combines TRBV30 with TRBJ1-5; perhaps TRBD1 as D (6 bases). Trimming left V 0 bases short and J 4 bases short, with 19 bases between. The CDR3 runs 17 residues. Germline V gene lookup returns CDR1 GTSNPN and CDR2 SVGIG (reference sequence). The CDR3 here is CAWSVRGGDIRNQPQHF. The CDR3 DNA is TGTGCCTGGAGTGTACGTGGGGGCGACATACGAAATCAGCCCCAGCATTTT.

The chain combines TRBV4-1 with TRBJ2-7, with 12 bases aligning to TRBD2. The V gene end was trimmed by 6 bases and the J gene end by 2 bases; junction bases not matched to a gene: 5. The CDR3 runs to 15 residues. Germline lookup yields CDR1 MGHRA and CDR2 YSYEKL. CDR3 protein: CASRFGLAGPYEQYF. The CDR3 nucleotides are TGCGCCAGCAGATTCGGACTAGCGGGACCCTACGAGCAGTACTTC.

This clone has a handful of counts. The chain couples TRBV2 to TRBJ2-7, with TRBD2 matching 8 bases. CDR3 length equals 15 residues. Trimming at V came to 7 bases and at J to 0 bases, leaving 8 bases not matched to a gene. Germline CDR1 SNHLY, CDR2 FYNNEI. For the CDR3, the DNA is TGTGCCAGCACTGGCCCGACTAGCGTCTCCTACGAGCAGTACTTC. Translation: CASTGPTSVSYEQYF.

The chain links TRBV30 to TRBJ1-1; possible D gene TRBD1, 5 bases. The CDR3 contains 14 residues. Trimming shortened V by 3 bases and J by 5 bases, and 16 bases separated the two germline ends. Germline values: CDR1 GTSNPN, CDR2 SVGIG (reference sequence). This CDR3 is CAWRGQQAGTEAFF. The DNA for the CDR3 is TGTGCCTGGAGGGGGCAACAAGCGGGTACTGAAGCTTTCTTT.

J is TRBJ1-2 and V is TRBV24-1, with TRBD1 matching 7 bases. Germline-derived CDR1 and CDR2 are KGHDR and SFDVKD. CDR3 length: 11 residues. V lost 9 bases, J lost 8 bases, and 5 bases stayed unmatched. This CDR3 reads CATSTGRGYTF. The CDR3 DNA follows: TGTGCCACCTCGACAGGGCGCGGCTACACCTTC.

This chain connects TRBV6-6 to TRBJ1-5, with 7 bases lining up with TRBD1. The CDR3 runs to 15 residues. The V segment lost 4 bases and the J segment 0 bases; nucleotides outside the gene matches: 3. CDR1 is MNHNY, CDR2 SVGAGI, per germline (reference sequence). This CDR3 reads CASSSRGDSNQPQHF. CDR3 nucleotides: TGTGCCAGCAGTTCCAGGGGGGATAGCAATCAGCCCCAGCATTTT.

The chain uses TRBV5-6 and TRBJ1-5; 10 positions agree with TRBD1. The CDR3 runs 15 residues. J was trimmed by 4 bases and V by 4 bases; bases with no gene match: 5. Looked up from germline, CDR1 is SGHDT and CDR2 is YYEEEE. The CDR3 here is CASSKTGGQNQPQHF. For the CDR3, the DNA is TGTGCCAGCAGCAAGACAGGGGGCCAAAATCAGCCCCAGCATTTT. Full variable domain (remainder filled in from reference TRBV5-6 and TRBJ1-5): DAGVTQSPTHLIKTRGQQVTLRCSPKSGHDTVSWYQQALGQGPQFIFQYYEEEERQRGNFPDRFSGHQFPNYSSELNVNALLLGDSALYLCASSKTGGQNQPQHFGDGTRLSIL.

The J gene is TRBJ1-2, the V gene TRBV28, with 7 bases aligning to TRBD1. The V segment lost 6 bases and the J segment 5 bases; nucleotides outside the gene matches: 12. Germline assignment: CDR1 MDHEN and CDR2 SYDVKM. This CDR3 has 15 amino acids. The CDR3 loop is CASRPGTVRPYGYTF. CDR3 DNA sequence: TGTGCCAGCAGACCAGGGACAGTAAGGCCTTATGGCTACACCTTC.

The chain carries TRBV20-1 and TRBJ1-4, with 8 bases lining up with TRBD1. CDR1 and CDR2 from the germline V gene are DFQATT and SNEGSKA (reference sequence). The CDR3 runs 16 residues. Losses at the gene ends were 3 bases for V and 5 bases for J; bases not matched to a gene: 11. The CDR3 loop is CSASLPGGLRNEKLFF. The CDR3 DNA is TGCAGTGCTAGTTTGCCAGGGGGCCTGAGAAATGAAAAACTGTTTTTT.

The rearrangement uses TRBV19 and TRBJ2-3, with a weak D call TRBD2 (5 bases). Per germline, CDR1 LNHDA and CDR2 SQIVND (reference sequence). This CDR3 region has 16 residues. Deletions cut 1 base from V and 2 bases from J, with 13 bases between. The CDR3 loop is CASSIVLAMPTDTQYF. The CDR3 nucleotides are TGTGCCAGTAGTATAGTCCTAGCCATGCCCACAGATACGCAGTATTTT.

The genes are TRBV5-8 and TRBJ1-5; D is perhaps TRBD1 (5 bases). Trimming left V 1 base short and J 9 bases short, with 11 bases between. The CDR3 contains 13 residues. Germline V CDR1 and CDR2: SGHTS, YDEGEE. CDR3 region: CASSLSSRGPQHF. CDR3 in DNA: TGTGCCAGCAGCTTGTCGAGTAGGGGGCCCCAGCATTTT.

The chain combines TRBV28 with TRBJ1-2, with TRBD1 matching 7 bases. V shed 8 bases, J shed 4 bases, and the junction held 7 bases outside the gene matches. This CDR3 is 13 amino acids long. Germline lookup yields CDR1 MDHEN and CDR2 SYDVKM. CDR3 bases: TGTGCCAGCGGGACAGTTGGGGCCTATGGCTACACCTTC. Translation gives CASGTVGAYGYTF.

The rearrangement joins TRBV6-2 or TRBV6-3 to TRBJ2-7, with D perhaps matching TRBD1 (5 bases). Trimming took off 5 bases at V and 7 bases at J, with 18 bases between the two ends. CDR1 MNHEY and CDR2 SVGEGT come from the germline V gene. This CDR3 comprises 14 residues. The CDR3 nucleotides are TGTGCCAGCAGTCGAGCGACAGAGATTAGAGAGCAGTACTTC. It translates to CASSRATEIREQYF.

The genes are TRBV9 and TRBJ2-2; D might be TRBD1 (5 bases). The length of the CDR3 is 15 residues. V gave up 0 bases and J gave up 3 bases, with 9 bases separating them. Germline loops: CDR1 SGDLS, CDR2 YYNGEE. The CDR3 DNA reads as TGTGCCAGCAGCGTAGACCCCAGGGACACCGGGGAGCTGTTTTTT. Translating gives CASSVDPRDTGELFF. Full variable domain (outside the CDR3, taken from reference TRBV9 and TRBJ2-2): DSGVTQTPKHLITATGQRVTLRCSPRSGDLSVYWYQQSLDQGLQFLIQYYNGEERAKGNILERFSAQQFPDLHSELNLSSLELGDSALYFCASSVDPRDTGELFFGEGSRLTVL.

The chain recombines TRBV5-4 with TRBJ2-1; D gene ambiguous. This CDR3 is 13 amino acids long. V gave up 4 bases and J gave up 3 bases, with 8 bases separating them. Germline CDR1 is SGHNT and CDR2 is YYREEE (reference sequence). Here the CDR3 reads CASSAVVYNEQFF. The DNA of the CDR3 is TGTGCCAGCAGCGCGGTTGTCTACAATGAGCAGTTCTTC.

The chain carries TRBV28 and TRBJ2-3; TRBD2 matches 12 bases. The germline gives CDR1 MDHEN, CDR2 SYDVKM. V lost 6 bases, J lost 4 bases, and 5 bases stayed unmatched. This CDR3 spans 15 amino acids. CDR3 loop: CASRRLAGVADTQYF. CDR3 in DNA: TGTGCCAGCAGGAGACTAGCGGGAGTAGCAGATACGCAGTATTTT. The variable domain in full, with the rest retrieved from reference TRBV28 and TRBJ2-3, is DVKVTQSSRYLVKRTGEKVFLECVQDMDHENMFWYRQDPGLGLRLIYFSYDVKMKEKGDIPEGYSVSREKKERFSLILESASTNQTSMYLCASRRLAGVADTQYFGPGTRLTVL.

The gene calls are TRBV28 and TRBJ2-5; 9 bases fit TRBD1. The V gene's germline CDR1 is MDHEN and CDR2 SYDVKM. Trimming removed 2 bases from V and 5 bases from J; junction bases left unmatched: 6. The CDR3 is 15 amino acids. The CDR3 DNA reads TGTGCCAGCAGTTTAAGCTGGACAGGGGTCGAGACCCAGTACTTC. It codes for CASSLSWTGVETQYF. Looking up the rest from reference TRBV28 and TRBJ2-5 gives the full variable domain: DVKVTQSSRYLVKRTGEKVFLECVQDMDHENMFWYRQDPGLGLRLIYFSYDVKMKEKGDIPEGYSVSREKKERFSLILESASTNQTSMYLCASSLSWTGVETQYFGPGTRLLVL.

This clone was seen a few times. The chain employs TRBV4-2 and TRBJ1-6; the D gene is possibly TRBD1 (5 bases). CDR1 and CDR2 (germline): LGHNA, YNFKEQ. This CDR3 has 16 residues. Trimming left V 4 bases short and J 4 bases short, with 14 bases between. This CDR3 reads CASSPVRVAYNSPLHF. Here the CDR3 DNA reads TGTGCCAGCAGCCCCGTCAGGGTGGCTTATAATTCACCCCTCCACTTT.

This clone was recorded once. The CDR3 sequence: CASSQGLGLRADTQYF. The CDR3 DNA is TGTGCCAGCAGCCAAGGGCTGGGGCTACGGGCCGATACGCAGTATTTT. The chain is built from TRBV3-1 (or the pseudogene TRBV3-2) and TRBJ2-3, with a possible D match to TRBD1 (5 bases). V lost 1 base to trimming and J lost 6 bases, with 17 bases between them. Germline lookup yields CDR1 LGHDT and CDR2 YNNKEL (reference sequence). CDR3 length: 16 amino acids.

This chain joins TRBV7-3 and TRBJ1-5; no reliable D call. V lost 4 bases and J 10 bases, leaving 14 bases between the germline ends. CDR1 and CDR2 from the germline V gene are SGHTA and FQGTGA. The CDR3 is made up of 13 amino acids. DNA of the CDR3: TGTGCCAGCAGCTCCTCGGCAAACAGCCCCCAGCATTTT. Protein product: CASSSSANSPQHF.

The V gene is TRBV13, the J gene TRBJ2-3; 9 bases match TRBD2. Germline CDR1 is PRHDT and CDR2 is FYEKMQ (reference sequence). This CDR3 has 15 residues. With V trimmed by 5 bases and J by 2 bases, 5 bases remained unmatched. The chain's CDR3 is CASSATSGNTDTQYF. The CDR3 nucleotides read TGTGCCAGCAGCGCGACTAGCGGAAACACAGATACGCAGTATTTT.

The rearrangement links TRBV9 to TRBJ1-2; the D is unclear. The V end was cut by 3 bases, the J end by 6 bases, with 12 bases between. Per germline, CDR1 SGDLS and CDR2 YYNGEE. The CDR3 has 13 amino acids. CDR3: CASSDPNQDGYTF. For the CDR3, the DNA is TGTGCCAGCAGCGACCCGAATCAGGATGGCTACACCTTC.